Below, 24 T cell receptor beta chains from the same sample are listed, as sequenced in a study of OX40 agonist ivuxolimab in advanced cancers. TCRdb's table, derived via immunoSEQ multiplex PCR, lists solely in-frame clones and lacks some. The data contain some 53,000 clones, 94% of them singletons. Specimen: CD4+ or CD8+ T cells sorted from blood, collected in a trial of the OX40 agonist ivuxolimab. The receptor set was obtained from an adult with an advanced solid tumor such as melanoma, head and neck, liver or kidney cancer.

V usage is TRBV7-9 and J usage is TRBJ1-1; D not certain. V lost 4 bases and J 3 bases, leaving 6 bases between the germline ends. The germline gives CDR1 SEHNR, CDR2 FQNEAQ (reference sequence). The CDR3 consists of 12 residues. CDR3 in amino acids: CASSYEDTEAFF. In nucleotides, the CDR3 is TGTGCCAGCAGCTATGAGGACACTGAAGCTTTCTTT.

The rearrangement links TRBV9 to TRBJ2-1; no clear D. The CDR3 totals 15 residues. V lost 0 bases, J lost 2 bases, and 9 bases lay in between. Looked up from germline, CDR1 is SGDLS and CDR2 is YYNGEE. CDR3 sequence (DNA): TGTGCCAGCAGCGTAGACGGAGAGCCCTACAATGAGCAGTTCTTC. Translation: CASSVDGEPYNEQFF. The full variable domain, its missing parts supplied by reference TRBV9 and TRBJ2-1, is DSGVTQTPKHLITATGQRVTLRCSPRSGDLSVYWYQQSLDQGLQFLIQYYNGEERAKGNILERFSAQQFPDLHSELNLSSLELGDSALYFCASSVDGEPYNEQFFGPGTRLTVL.

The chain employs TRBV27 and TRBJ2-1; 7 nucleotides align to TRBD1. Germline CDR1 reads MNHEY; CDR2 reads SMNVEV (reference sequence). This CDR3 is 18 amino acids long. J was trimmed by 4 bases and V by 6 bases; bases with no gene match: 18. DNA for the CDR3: TGTGCCAGCAGCTTAGCACAGGACAGGCCCGTCAGTTACAATGAGCAGTTCTTC. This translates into CASSLAQDRPVSYNEQFF.

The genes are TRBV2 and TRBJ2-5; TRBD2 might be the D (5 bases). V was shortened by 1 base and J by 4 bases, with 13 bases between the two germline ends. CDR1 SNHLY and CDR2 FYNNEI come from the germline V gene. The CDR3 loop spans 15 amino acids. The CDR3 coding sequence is TGTGCCAGCAGTGAAGACGAGGCACTAGGAGAGACCCAGTACTTC. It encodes CASSEDEALGETQYF.

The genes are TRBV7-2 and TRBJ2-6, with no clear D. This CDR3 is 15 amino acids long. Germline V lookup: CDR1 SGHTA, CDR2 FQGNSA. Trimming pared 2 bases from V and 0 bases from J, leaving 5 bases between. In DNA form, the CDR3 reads TGTGCCAGCAGCTTAAGTAGCTCTGGGGCCAACGTCCTGACTTTC. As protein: CASSLSSSGANVLTF.

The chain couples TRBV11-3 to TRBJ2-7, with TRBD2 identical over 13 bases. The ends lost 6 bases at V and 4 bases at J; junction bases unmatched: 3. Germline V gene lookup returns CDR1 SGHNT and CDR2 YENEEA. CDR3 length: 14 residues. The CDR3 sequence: CASRRTSGSYEQYF. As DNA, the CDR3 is TGTGCCAGCAGAAGGACTAGCGGGAGTTACGAGCAGTACTTC.

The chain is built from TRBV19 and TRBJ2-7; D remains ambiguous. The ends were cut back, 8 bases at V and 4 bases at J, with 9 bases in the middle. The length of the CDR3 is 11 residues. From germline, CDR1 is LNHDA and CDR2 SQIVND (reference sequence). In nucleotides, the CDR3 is TGTGCCAGTGCCGTTGGGTACGAGCAGTACTTC. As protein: CASAVGYEQYF.

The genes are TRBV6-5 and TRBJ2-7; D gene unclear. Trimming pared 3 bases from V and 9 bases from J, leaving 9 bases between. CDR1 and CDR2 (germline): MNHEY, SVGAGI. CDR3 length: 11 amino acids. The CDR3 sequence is CASSYNGPQYF. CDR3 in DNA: TGTGCCAGCAGTTATAACGGCCCGCAGTACTTC.

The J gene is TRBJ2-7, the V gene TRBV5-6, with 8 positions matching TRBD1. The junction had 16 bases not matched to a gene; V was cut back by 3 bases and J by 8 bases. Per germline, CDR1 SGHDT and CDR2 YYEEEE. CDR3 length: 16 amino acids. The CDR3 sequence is CASSSFDSGQGGKQYF. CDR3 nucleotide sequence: TGTGCCAGCAGCTCTTTTGACTCCGGACAGGGTGGAAAGCAGTACTTC.

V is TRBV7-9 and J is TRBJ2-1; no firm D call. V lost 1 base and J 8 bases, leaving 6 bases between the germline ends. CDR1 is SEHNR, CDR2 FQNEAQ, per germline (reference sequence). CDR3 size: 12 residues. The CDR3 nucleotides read TGTGCCAGCAGCTTAGGGATGGATGAGCAGTTCTTC. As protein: CASSLGMDEQFF.

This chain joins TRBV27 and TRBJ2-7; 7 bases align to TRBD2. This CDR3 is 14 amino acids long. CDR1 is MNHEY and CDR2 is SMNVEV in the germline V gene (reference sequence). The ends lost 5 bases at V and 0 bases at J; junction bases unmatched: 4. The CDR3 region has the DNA TGTGCCAGCAGTCGCGGGACTAACTCCTACGAGCAGTACTTC. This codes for CASSRGTNSYEQYF.

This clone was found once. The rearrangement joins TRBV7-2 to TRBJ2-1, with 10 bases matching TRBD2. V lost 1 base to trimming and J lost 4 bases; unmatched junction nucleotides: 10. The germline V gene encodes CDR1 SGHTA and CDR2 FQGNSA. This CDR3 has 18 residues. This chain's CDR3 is CASSLGRDSGRRYNEQFF. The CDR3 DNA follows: TGTGCCAGCAGCTTAGGCAGGGATAGCGGGAGGAGGTACAATGAGCAGTTCTTC. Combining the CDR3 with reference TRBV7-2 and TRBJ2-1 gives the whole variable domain GAGVSQSPSNKVTEKGKDVELRCDPISGHTALYWYRQSLGQGLEFLIYFQGNSAPDKSGLPSDRFSAERTGGSVSTLTIQRTQQEDSAVYLCASSLGRDSGRRYNEQFFGPGTRLTVL.

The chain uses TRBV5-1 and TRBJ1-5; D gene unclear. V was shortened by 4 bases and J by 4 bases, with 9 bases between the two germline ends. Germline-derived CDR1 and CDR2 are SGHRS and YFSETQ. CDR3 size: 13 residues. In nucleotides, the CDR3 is TGCGCCAGCAGCCTCACAGAGAATCAGCCCCAGCATTTT. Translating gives CASSLTENQPQHF. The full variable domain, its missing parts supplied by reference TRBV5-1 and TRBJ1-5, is KAGVTQTPRYLIKTRGQQVTLSCSPISGHRSVSWYQQTPGQGLQFLFEYFSETQRNKGNFPGRFSGRQFSNSRSEMNVSTLELGDSALYLCASSLTENQPQHFGDGTRLSIL.

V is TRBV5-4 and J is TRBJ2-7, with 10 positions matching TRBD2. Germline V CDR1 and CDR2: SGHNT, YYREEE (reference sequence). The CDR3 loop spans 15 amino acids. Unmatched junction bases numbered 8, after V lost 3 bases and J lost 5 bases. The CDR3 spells CASSSGLARQNEQYF. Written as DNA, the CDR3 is TGTGCCAGCAGCTCGGGACTAGCGCGACAGAACGAGCAGTACTTC.

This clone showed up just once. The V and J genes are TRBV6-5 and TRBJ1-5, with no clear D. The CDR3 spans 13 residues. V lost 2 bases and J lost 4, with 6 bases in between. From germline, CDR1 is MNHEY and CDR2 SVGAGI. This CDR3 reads CASSYKANQPQHF. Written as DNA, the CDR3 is TGTGCCAGCAGTTACAAGGCGAATCAGCCCCAGCATTTT.

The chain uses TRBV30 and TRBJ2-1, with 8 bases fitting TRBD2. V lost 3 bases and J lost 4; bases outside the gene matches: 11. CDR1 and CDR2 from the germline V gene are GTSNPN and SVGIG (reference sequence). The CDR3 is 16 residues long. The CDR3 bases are TGTGCCTGGAGGACCCATATAGCGGGATCTTACAATGAGCAGTTCTTC. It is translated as CAWRTHIAGSYNEQFF.

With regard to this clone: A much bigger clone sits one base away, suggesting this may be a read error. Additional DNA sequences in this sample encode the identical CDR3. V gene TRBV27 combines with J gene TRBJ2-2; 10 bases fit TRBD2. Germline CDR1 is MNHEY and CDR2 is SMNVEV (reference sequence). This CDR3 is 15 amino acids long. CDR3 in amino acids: CASRGLASNTGELFF. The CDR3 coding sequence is TGTGCCAGCAGGGGACTAGCGTCGAACACCGGAGAGCTGTTTTTT.

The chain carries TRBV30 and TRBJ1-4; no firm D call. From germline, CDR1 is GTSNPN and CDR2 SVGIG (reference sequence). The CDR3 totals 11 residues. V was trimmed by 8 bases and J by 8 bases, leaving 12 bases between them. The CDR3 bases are TGTGCCGGGGAGGGCTGGGAAAAACTGTTTTTT. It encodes CAGEGWEKLFF.

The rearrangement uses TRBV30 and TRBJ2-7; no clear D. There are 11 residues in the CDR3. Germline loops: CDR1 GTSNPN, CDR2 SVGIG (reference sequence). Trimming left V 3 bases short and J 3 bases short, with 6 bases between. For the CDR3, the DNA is TGTGCCTGGAGACAGAGCTACGAGCAGTACTTC. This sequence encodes CAWRQSYEQYF. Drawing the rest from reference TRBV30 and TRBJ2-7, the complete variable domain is SQTIHQWPATLVQPVGSPLSLECTVEGTSNPNLYWYRQAAGRGLQLLFYSVGIGQISSEVPQNLSASRPQDRQFILSSKKLLLSDSGFYLCAWRQSYEQYFGPGTRLTVT.

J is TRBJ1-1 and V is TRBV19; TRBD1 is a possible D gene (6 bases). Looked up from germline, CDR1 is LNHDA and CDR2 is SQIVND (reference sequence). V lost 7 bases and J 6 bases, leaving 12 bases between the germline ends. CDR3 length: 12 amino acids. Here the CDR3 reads CASNTGSPEAFF. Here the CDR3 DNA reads TGTGCCAGTAATACAGGGAGTCCTGAAGCTTTCTTT.

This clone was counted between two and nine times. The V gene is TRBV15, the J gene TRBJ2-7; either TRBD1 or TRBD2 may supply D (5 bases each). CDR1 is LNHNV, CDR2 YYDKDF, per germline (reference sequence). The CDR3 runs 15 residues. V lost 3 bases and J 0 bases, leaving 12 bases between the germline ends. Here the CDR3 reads CATSSRRDGSYEQYF. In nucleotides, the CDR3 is TGTGCCACCAGCAGTCGCCGGGACGGCTCCTACGAGCAGTACTTC.

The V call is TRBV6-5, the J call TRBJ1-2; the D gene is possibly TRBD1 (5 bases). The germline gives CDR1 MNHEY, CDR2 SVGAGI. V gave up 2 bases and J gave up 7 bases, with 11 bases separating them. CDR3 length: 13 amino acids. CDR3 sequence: CASSYTRGFGYTF. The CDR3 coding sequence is TGTGCCAGCAGTTACACCCGGGGGTTTGGCTACACCTTC.

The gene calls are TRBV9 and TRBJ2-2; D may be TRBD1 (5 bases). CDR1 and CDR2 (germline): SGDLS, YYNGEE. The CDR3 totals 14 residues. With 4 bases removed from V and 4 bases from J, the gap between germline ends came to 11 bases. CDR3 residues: CASSLSRVTGELFF. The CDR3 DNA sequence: TGTGCCAGCAGCTTGTCCAGGGTCACCGGGGAGCTGTTTTTT.

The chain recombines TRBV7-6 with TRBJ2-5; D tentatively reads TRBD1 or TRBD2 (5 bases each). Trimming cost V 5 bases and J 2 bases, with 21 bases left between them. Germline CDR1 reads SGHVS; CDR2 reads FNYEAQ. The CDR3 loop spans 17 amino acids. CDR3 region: CASSTDTRGFPQETQYF. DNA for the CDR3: TGTGCCAGCAGCACCGATACTAGGGGTTTCCCTCAAGAGACCCAGTACTTC.